Here is one TCR beta chain with its context. This clonotype was detected many times. This receptor's antigen is unknown. No base qualities exist here, and no much larger clone lies one base off it. The data were obtained in a study of T cells after yellow fever vaccination (dated by TCRdb to between 2019 and 2020). Looking at the study overall: Libraries from fractions with low cell numbers were prepared with the SMART-Seq v4 Ultra Low Input RNA kit. To track T-cell clones before and after primary and booster YFV17D yellow fever vaccination, bulk TCR alpha and beta repertoires were sequenced longitudinally. Two healthy male donors, one aged 18 to 30 and one aged 30 to 40 years, made up the cohort. Blood was drawn at multiple timepoints before and after primary and secondary immunization, with bulk PBMC replicates and cell subsets isolated. General conclusions and limits of the study: Most clones expanded after primary vaccination (96% of CD4 and roughly 90% of CD8) were re-detected after the booster, suggesting that broad memory maintenance occurred. Computational filtering was required because FACS-sorted repertoires could contain abundant contaminating clonotypes from the bulk population. A small share of clonotypes occurred in both CD4 and CD8 compartments, likely arising from convergent recombination. Compared with the primary T-cell response, the secondary T-cell response was weaker but faster, peaking on day 5 rather than day 15. The study included only two donors, which limits how far the findings can be generalized.

From the cysteine through the phenylalanine, the CDR3 covers 15 amino acids. Only CDR3 DNA remains: 45 bases, in frame from the first base. CDR1 and CDR2, looked up from the germline V gene, are MGHDK and SYGVNS. V drops 8 bases and J drops 5 bases, leaving 20 bases in between. TCR cDNA was synthesized by 5'RACE template switching, through which a universal primer site and unique molecular identifiers were introduced. cDNA synthesis was primed from both the TCR alpha and TCR beta constant segments. Libraries were amplified in two PCR steps, with sample barcodes and sequencing adapters added in the second step. Sequencing of the libraries was done on either Illumina HiSeq 2500 (2x100 bp) or NovaSeq (2x150 bp). The authors' pipeline ran thus. MIGEC was used to demultiplex reads and collapse the reads into UMI consensus sequences, and MiXCR was used for V(D)J alignment. Using edgeR on replicate PBMC samples, clonotypes were called vaccine-responding if FDR was below 0.01 and the log2 fold change was above 5 up to day 15. Each bulk clonotype received a CD4 or CD8 identity based on whether the sequenced CD4 or CD8 repertoire contained that clonotype at higher abundance. The public reads were reanalyzed by TCRdb: fastp trimming at Q25, MiXCR alignment, in-frame beta chains only. Every CDR3 protein is listed once, alongside the most common genes and DNA of its rows. The V and J calls come from TCRdb's annotation, not from the publication. The sample records roughly 110,000 distinct CDR3 sequences, 8.4% of which are singletons. 25% of the sample comes from the top ten.

According to the study, the label for this sample's treatment or condition signals: live attenuated yellow fever vaccine strain. PBMCs were isolated from peripheral blood using a standard Ficoll-Paque protocol. CD4 and CD8 T-cell fractions were isolated with Dynabeads CD4 and CD8 positive selection kits. RNA was extracted with TriZol from bulk PBMCs, CD4 and CD8 fractions, and dextramer-positive and dextramer-negative fractions. This material consisted of CD8+ T cells sorted from PBMCs, taken 45 days after the yellow fever booster vaccination. This receptor chain uses TRBV25-1 and TRBJ2-3; no D gene is confidently identified. This clonotype originated in a man between 25 and 39 years old who received the YFV17D yellow fever vaccine. The CDR3 region has the sequence CASRTGPRLGDTQYF. The nucleotide sequence reads as follows: TGTGCCAGCCGAACCGGGCCCCGTCTTGGAGATACGCAGTATTTT. Reference TRBV25-1 and TRBJ2-3 genes cover what lies past the CDR3, so the full variable domain is EADIYQTPRYLVIGTGKKITLECSQTMGHDKMYWYQQDPGMELHLIHYSYGVNSTEKGDLSSESTVSRIRTEHFPLTLESARPSHTSQYLCASRTGPRLGDTQYFGPGTRLTVL.